This entry is about one T cell receptor (beta chain). The target antigen is unknown. This sample is drawn from a study of OX40 agonist ivuxolimab in advanced cancers. Looking at the study overall: Every 2 weeks, patients got intravenous ivuxolimab at one of six dose levels (0.01-10 mg/kg). Partial responses were recorded for three patients, including one with hepatocellular carcinoma and two with cutaneous melanoma.

The CDR3 sequence is 15 residues long. Germline V gene lookup returns CDR1 KGHSH and CDR2 LQKENI. Trimming removed 2 bases from V and 3 bases from J, with 11 bases in between. Study-level points and caveats: Among patients with partial responses at 0.1-3.0 mg/kg, clonal expansion was among the lowest. The study found that CD8+ T cells averaged more expanded clones than CD4+.

This table comes from immunoSEQ multiplex PCR, and its TCRdb copy is limited to in-frame clones, with some not included. The sample gives tens of thousands of clones, about nine tenths of which show up once; around 4.8% is in the top ten. This TCR was recovered from an adult with an advanced solid tumor such as melanoma, head and neck, liver or kidney cancer. This rearrangement joins TRBV18 to TRBJ1-5; a weak D match, TRBD1 (5 bases). The sample in question was CD4+ or CD8+ T cells sorted from blood, obtained in a trial of the OX40 agonist ivuxolimab. DNA for the CDR3: TGTGCCAGCTCACCAGGTTGGGGGATCAATCAGCCCCAGCATTTT. Translation gives CASSPGWGINQPQHF.